Listed below are T cell receptor beta chains from one sample, sequenced in a study of blood T cell repertoires in COVID-19. Sequenced by immunoSEQ multiplex PCR; TCRdb stores in-frame clones only, minus some. The table lists roughly 400,000 clones, nearly 90% of them singletons. Sequencing was carried out using PBMCs or T cells enriched from blood (not recorded which). These receptors originate from a woman in her 40s with acute COVID-19. CDR3s include the opening cysteine and the closing phenylalanine or tryptophan. The D gene is left open where the match is weak.

v_call: TRBV28; j_call: TRBJ2-7; d_call: TRBD1; cdr3_aa: CASSLGTGTYEQYF
v_call: TRBV29-1; j_call: TRBJ1-1; d_call: -; cdr3_aa: CSVASTDEAFF
v_call: TRBV7-9; j_call: TRBJ1-6; d_call: -; cdr3_aa: CASSLGGAGAPLHF
v_call: TRBV19; j_call: TRBJ2-2; d_call: -; cdr3_aa: CASSMSLFTGELFF
v_call: TRBV6-5; j_call: TRBJ1-4; d_call: -; cdr3_aa: CAGRRGTNEKLFF
v_call: TRBV19; j_call: TRBJ1-1; d_call: -; cdr3_aa: CASSIGFGASPPSTEAFF
v_call: TRBV4-1; j_call: TRBJ1-5; d_call: -; cdr3_aa: CASSQDGGMQPQHF
v_call: TRBV21-1; j_call: TRBJ2-1; d_call: -; cdr3_aa: CASSTPRGGYNEQFF
v_call: TRBV19; j_call: TRBJ1-1; d_call: TRBD1; cdr3_aa: CASSSTGDTEAFF
v_call: TRBV30; j_call: TRBJ1-6; d_call: -; cdr3_aa: CAAQGYNSPLHF
v_call: TRBV2; j_call: TRBJ2-3; d_call: -; cdr3_aa: CASRRNAGIDTQYF
v_call: TRBV6-5; j_call: TRBJ1-1; d_call: -; cdr3_aa: CASSYRGAEAFF
v_call: TRBV2; j_call: TRBJ2-2; d_call: -; cdr3_aa: CASSWGSQFGELFF
v_call: TRBV24-1; j_call: TRBJ2-2; d_call: TRBD1; cdr3_aa: CATSDSRTGDFRELFF
v_call: TRBV4-1; j_call: TRBJ2-7; d_call: TRBD1; cdr3_aa: CASSRPGQSSYEQYF
v_call: TRBV2; j_call: TRBJ1-1; d_call: -; cdr3_aa: CASRQFTEAFF
v_call: TRBV4-1; j_call: TRBJ2-1; d_call: TRBD2; cdr3_aa: CASSQPPPGLTQQFF
v_call: TRBV2; j_call: TRBJ1-2; d_call: -; cdr3_aa: CASSGLRTGYGYTF
v_call: TRBV10-1; j_call: TRBJ2-1; d_call: TRBD2; cdr3_aa: CASRDGTSGNNEQFF
v_call: TRBV25-1; j_call: TRBJ1-4; d_call: -; cdr3_aa: CASSLYRATNEKLFF
v_call: TRBV12-3/TRBV12-4; j_call: TRBJ1-1; d_call: TRBD1; cdr3_aa: CASSDDRGTEAFF
v_call: TRBV10-3; j_call: TRBJ1-6; d_call: -; cdr3_aa: CAISEGQRNSPLHF
v_call: TRBV5-1; j_call: TRBJ1-6; d_call: -; cdr3_aa: CASSLVPLRTSRDNNSPLHF
v_call: TRBV6-5; j_call: TRBJ1-1; d_call: TRBD1; cdr3_aa: CASSQRDRGRFRTF
v_call: TRBV11-2; j_call: TRBJ1-2; d_call: -; cdr3_aa: CASSLWRESGYGYTF
v_call: TRBV5-4; j_call: TRBJ2-7; d_call: -; cdr3_aa: CASSRDNSYEQYF
v_call: TRBV5-4; j_call: TRBJ1-2; d_call: TRBD1; cdr3_aa: CASSGGTGADYGYTF
v_call: TRBV11-2; j_call: TRBJ1-1; d_call: TRBD1; cdr3_aa: CASSVTGQGTEAFF
v_call: TRBV6-5; j_call: TRBJ2-7; d_call: -; cdr3_aa: CASRSDRWYEQYF
v_call: TRBV5-3; j_call: TRBJ1-2; d_call: -; cdr3_aa: CARSFNDGRTVLF
v_call: TRBV29-1; j_call: TRBJ2-1; d_call: TRBD2; cdr3_aa: CSASSGGNNEQFF
v_call: TRBV5-6; j_call: TRBJ2-5; d_call: -; cdr3_aa: CASSTGTPGWYQETQYF
v_call: TRBV5-5; j_call: TRBJ2-2; d_call: -; cdr3_aa: CASSLKSTGELFF
v_call: TRBV7-9; j_call: TRBJ2-1; d_call: -; cdr3_aa: CASSLGDNEQFF
v_call: TRBV27; j_call: TRBJ1-6; d_call: TRBD1; cdr3_aa: CASSPDRGNSPLHF
v_call: TRBV2; j_call: TRBJ1-6; d_call: -; cdr3_aa: CASSGGGDPGSYNSPLHF
v_call: TRBV5-1; j_call: TRBJ2-6; d_call: -; cdr3_aa: CASSLDSRAAPGANVLTF
v_call: TRBV11-3; j_call: TRBJ2-3; d_call: -; cdr3_aa: CASSHMMGHTQYF
v_call: TRBV18; j_call: TRBJ2-7; d_call: TRBD1; cdr3_aa: CASSSNTGGHSSYEQYF
v_call: TRBV6-6; j_call: TRBJ2-3; d_call: TRBD2; cdr3_aa: CASRPGWNYAGGKVHGDTQYF
v_call: TRBV3-1/TRBV3-2; j_call: TRBJ2-1; d_call: TRBD2; cdr3_aa: CASSQGLAGVREQFF
v_call: TRBV7-8; j_call: TRBJ2-5; d_call: -; cdr3_aa: CASSLSGEPQETQYF
v_call: TRBV4-1; j_call: TRBJ2-7; d_call: -; cdr3_aa: CASSHWPGQAYEQYF
v_call: TRBV5-5; j_call: TRBJ1-2; d_call: TRBD1; cdr3_aa: CASSRQGSPNAFYGYTF
v_call: TRBV12-2; j_call: TRBJ1-5; d_call: -; cdr3_aa: CASRLRRGSGGQPQHF
v_call: TRBV6-5; j_call: TRBJ1-6; d_call: TRBD1; cdr3_aa: CASSPKGQGNSPLHF
v_call: TRBV24-1; j_call: TRBJ2-1; d_call: TRBD2; cdr3_aa: CATSDSTPTSGATTYNEQFF